What follows describes a single T cell receptor (beta chain). In the authors' methods: Quantification of nucleated cells was approximated via reference gene primer amplification. Clones were read by immunoSEQ multiplex PCR, and TCRdb kept only the in-frame ones, dropping some. The DNA was the basis for D and trimming; V, J and clone size are from that table. The table shows 200,000 to 300,000 clones, with approximately 82% occurring only once. V dropped 5 bases and J dropped 5; count of bases not matched to a gene: 6. Looked up from germline, CDR1 is KGHSH and CDR2 is LQKENI. This CDR3 has 14 amino acids. The record originates from a study of blood T cell repertoires in COVID-19. Study details: COVID-19 samples, acute and convalescent, were from the United States, Italy and Spain.

This TCR came from a man in his thirties or forties who had recovered from COVID-19. V usage is TRBV18 and J usage is TRBJ2-7; 10 bases agree with TRBD2. Sequences were obtained from peripheral blood. The DNA of the CDR3 is TGTGCCAGCTCAACCAGCGGGGGGGGCGACGAGCAGTACTTC. Residues: CASSTSGGGDEQYF.